This T cell receptor (beta chain) was recovered during a study of blood T cells in healthy people across ages. The junction had 9 bases not matched to a gene; V was cut back by 0 bases and J by 10 bases. CDR3 length equals 16 residues. Per the germline V gene, CDR1 is DFQATT and CDR2 is SNEGSKA (reference sequence). Ten or more counts support this clonotype. The antigen remains undetermined. A J-beta primer mix and a sample-barcoded 5' primer were used in a second PCR of about 7 to 11 cycles. Every sample returned 2.5 million or more CDR3-containing paired-end reads. TCRdb re-derived calls from the 5' RACE reads in MiXCR, one entry per CDR3 protein. The repertoire includes about 780,000 distinct CDR3 sequences, approximately 65% of them detected once, and 25% to 35% sits in the top ten. Each donor was a healthy Caucasian individual from Russia, aged about 6 to 90. The study, taken as a whole, reports: Among T cells, TCR beta diversity per million cells dropped roughly linearly as age rose. One million T cells yielded diversity estimates that were considered underestimates.

The sequencing input was blood. V and J are TRBV20-1 and TRBJ2-1, with 13 bases fitting TRBD2. This clonotype originated in a man aged 25-45 years in good health. The CDR3 sequence is CSARDLGLAGAREQFF. Here the CDR3 DNA reads TGCAGTGCTAGAGATTTAGGACTAGCGGGGGCCCGAGAGCAGTTCTTC.